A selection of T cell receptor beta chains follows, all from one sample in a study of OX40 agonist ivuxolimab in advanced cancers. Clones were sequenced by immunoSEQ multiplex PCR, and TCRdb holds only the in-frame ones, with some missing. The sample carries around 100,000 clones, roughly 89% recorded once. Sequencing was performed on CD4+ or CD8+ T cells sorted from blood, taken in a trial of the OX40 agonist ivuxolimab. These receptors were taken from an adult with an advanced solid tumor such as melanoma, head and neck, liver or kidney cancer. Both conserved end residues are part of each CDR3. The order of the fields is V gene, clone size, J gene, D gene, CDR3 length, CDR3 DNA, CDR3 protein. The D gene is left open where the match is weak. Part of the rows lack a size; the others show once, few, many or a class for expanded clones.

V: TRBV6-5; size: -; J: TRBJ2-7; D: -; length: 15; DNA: TGTGCCAGCAATTTTTTGGGTCCCGGGACGGTCGAGCAGTACTTC; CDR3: CASNFLGPGTVEQYF
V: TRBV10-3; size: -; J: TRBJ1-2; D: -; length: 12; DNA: TGTGCCATCAGTGGGGAGATCTATGGCTACACCTTC; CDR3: CAISGEIYGYTF
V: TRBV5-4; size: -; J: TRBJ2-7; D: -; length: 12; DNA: TGTGCCAGCAGCGGCAGGGTTGACGAGCAGTACTTC; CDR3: CASSGRVDEQYF
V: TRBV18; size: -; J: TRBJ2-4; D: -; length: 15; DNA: TGTGCCAGCTCACCTTTGAGGGAAGGGAGGAACATTCAGTACTTC; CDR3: CASSPLREGRNIQYF
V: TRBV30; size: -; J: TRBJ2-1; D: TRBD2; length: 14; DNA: TGTGCCTGGAGTGGCCTCGGACTAGCCGGGGAGCAGTTCTTC; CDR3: CAWSGLGLAGEQFF
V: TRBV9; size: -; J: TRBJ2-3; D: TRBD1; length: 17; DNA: TGTGCCAGCAGCGTAGCTACAAGGACAGGGGGCGAAGATACGCAGTATTTT; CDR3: CASSVATRTGGEDTQYF
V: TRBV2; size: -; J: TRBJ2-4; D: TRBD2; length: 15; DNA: TGTGCCAGCAGACCCACTAGCGGGGGGCCCAACATTCAGTACTTC; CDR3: CASRPTSGGPNIQYF
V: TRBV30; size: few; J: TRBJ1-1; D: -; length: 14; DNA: TGTGCCTGGAGTGTAGGGTTATGGGACACTGAAGCTTTCTTT; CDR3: CAWSVGLWDTEAFF
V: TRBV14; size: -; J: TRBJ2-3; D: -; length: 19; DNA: TGTGCCAGCAGCCCAAATAAGGGTTTGGGGGGCTGGTACACAGATACGCAGTATTTT; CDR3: CASSPNKGLGGWYTDTQYF
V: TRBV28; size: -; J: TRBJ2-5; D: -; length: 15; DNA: TGTGCCAGCAGTCTGCCCAGGGGAATCCAAGAGACCCAGTACTTC; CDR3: CASSLPRGIQETQYF
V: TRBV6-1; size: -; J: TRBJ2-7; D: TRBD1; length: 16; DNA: TGTGCCAGCAGTGCCCCTAGACAGGGGGCTACCTACGAGCAGTACTTC; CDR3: CASSAPRQGATYEQYF
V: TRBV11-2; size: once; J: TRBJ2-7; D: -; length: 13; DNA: TGTGCCAGCAGCTCAAGCGACGGATACGAGCAGTACTTC; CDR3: CASSSSDGYEQYF
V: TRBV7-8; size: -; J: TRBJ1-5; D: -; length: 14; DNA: TGTGCCAGCAGCTTAGGGTCTTGGAATCAGCCCCAGCATTTT; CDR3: CASSLGSWNQPQHF
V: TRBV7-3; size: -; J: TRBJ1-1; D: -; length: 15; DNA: TGTGCCAGCAGCTTAATTGCGGGGCTGAACACTGAAGCTTTCTTT; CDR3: CASSLIAGLNTEAFF
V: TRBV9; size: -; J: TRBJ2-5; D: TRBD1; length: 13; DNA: TGTGCCAGCAGCGCAAGACAGGGAGAGACCCAGTACTTC; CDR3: CASSARQGETQYF
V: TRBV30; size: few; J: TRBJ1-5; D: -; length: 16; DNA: TGTGCCTGGAGTGGTCGGACCCTCGGGGGTAATCAGCCCCAGCATTTT; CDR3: CAWSGRTLGGNQPQHF
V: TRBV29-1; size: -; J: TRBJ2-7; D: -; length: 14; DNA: TGCAGCGTTGTGTTTCGGGGGATCTCCTACGAGCAGTACTTC; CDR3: CSVVFRGISYEQYF
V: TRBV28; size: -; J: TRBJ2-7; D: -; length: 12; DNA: TGTGCCAGCAGTTTGACAGTCTACGAGCAGTACTTC; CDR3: CASSLTVYEQYF
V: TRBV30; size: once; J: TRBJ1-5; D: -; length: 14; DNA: TGTGCCTGGAGTTGGGGGAATAGCAATCAGCCCCAGCATTTT; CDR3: CAWSWGNSNQPQHF
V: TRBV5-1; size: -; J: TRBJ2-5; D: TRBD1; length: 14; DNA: TGCGCCAGCGGGACAGGGGGCCGCCAAGAGACCCAGTACTTC; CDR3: CASGTGGRQETQYF
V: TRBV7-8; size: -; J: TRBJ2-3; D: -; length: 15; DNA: TGTGCCAGCAGCCCCAGACGGCGGGACACAGATACGCAGTATTTT; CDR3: CASSPRRRDTDTQYF
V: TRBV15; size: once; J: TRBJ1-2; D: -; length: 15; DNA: TGTGCCACCAGCAGAGAACGTGGGGGGGGCTATGGCTACACCTTC; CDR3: CATSRERGGGYGYTF
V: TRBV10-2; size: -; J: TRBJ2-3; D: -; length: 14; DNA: TGCGCCAGCGGGGTGGGTCTGGGCACAGATACGCAGTATTTT; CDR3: CASGVGLGTDTQYF
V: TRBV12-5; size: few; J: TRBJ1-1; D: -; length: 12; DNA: TGTGCTAGTGGTCCAGGGCCCTATGAAGCTTTCTTT; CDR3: CASGPGPYEAFF
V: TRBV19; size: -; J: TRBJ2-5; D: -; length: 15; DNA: TGTGCCAGTAGATCCGGCGGGACAGCTCGGGAGACCCAGTACTTC; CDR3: CASRSGGTARETQYF
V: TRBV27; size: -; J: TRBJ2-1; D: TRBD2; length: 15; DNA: TGTGCCAGCAGTTTACGGGGGGGCGGGGAAAATGAGCAGTTCTTC; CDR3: CASSLRGGGENEQFF
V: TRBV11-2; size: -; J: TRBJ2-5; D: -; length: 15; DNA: TGTGCCAGCAGCTTGAATCCGCAGCCTCAAGAGACCCAGTACTTC; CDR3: CASSLNPQPQETQYF
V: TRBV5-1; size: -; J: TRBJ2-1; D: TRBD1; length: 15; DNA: TGCGCCAGCAGCCGTACAGGGGACTCCTACAATGAGCAGTTCTTC; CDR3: CASSRTGDSYNEQFF
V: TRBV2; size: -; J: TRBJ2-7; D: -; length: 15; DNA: TGTGCCAGCAGTCGACAGGCCTCGAGCTCCTACGAGCAGTACTTC; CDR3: CASSRQASSSYEQYF
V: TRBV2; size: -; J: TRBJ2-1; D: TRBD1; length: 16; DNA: TGTGCCAGCAGTGACACCGGGACAGGAACCTACAATGAGCAGTTCTTC; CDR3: CASSDTGTGTYNEQFF
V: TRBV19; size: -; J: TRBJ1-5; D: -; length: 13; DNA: TGTGCCAGTGCGCGAGGAATTGATCAGCCCCAGCATTTT; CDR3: CASARGIDQPQHF
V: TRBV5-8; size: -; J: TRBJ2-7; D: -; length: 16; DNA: TGTGCCAGCAGCTTGTCCAGGGGACTAATTGGGTACGAGCAGTACTTC; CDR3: CASSLSRGLIGYEQYF
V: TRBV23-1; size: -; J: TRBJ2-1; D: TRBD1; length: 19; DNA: TGCGCCAGCAGTCAATCGAAAATCGCCCGACAGGGGCGGTTCTATGAGCAGTTCTTC; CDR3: CASSQSKIARQGRFYEQFF
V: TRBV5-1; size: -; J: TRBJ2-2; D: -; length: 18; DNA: TGCGCCAGCAGCTATCATAAATCGGGGGACTCGCGCACCGGGGAGCTGTTTTTT; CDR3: CASSYHKSGDSRTGELFF
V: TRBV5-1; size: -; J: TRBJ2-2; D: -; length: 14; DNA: TGCGCCAGCAGCTCCGGGAGCCCAGGCGGGGAGCTGTTTTTT; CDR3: CASSSGSPGGELFF
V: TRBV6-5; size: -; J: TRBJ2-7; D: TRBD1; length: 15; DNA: TGTGCCAGCAGTTACCGGGACAGCGGCAAATACGAGCAGTACTTC; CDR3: CASSYRDSGKYEQYF
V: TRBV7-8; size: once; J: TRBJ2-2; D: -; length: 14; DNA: TGTGCCAGCAGCGCACGAGGGACATACGGGGAGCTGTTTTTT; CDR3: CASSARGTYGELFF
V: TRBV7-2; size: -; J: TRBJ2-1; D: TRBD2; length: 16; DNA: TGTGCCAGCAGCTCGGAAGGGACTAGCGGTTTAAATGAGCAGTTCTTC; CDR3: CASSSEGTSGLNEQFF
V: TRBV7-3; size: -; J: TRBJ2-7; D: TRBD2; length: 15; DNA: TGTGCCAGCAGCTTACATGGCGGGAGGGCCGGAGAGCAGTACTTC; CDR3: CASSLHGGRAGEQYF
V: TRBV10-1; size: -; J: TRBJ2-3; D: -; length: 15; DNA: TGCGCCAGCAGTAACCGGGACCCGCTCACAGATACGCAGTATTTT; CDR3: CASSNRDPLTDTQYF
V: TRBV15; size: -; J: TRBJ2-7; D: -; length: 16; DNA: TGTGCCACCAGCAGAGAGGTTCTAGGGGGAAGAAACGAGCAGTACTTC; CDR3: CATSREVLGGRNEQYF